This T cell receptor beta chain came from a study of blood T cell repertoires in COVID-19. Study in general: Sources were T cells, B-cell-depleted T cells, or PBMCs; the material itself was cDNA or gDNA.

How the authors handled the data: How many nucleated cells were present was estimated from reference gene primer amplification. Only in-frame clones appear in the TCRdb table, and some are missing; sequencing was by immunoSEQ multiplex PCR. The DNA was the basis for D and trimming; V, J and clone size are from that table. The sample gives about 350,000 clones, approximately 89% of which show up once; 3% to 4.5% is in the top ten. This clone has just one count. This CDR3 is 17 amino acids long. Looked up from germline, CDR1 is LGHNA and CDR2 is YNFKEQ. V lost 1 base to trimming and J lost 8 bases; unmatched junction nucleotides: 8. Seattle-derived patients entered the study during active infection and were followed longitudinally.

The chain has TRBV4-2 and TRBJ2-1, with 13 positions matching TRBD2. This clonotype was obtained from a woman in her sixties with COVID-19, enrolled during active disease. Sequenced material: peripheral blood. CDR3 sequence reads: CASSQGSTSGGKDEQFF. In nucleotides, the CDR3 is TGTGCCAGCAGCCAAGGATCGACTAGCGGGGGGAAGGATGAGCAGTTCTTC.